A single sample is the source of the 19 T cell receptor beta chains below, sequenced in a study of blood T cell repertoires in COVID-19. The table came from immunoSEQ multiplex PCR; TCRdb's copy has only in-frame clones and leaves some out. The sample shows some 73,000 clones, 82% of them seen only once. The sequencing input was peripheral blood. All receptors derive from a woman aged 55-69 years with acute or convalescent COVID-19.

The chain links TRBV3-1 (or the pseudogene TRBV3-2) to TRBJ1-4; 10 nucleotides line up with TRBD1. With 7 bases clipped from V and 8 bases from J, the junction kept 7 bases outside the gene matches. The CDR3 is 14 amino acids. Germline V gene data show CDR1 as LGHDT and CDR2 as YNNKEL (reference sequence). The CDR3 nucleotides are TGTGCCAGCACCCGACAGGGGGCACGGGAAAAACTGTTTTTT. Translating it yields CASTRQGAREKLFF.

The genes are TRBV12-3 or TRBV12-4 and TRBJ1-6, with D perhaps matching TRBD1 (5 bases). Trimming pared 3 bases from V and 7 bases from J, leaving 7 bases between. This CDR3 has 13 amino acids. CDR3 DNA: TGTGCCAGCAGTTTTCAGGGAAATTCACCCCTCCACTTT. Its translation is CASSFQGNSPLHF.

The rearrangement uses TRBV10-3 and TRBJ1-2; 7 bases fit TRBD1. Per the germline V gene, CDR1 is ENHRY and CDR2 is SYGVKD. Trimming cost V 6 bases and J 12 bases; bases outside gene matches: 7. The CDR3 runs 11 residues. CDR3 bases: TGTGCCATCAGCAAAACAGGGGAGCACACCTTC. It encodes CAISKTGEHTF.

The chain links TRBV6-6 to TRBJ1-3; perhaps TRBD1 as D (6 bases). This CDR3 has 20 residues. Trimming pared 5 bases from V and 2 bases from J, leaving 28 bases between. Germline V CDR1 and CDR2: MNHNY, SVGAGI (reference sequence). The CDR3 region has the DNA TGTGCCAGCAGTCAAAACAGGGCGGTTGAACAGACTCACCCTGGAAACACCATATATTTT. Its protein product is CASSQNRAVEQTHPGNTIYF.

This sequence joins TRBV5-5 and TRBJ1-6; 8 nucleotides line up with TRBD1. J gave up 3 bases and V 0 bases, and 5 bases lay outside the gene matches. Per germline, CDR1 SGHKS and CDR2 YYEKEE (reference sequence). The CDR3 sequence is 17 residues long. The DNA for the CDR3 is TGTGCCAGCAGCTTGGCCGGGACAGGAGGCTATAATTCACCCCTCCACTTT. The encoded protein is CASSLAGTGGYNSPLHF. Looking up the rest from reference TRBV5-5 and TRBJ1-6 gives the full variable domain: DAGVTQSPTHLIKTRGQQVTLRCSPISGHKSVSWYQQVLGQGPQFIFQYYEKEERGRGNFPDRFSARQFPNYSSELNVNALLLGDSALYLCASSLAGTGGYNSPLHFGNGTRLTVT.

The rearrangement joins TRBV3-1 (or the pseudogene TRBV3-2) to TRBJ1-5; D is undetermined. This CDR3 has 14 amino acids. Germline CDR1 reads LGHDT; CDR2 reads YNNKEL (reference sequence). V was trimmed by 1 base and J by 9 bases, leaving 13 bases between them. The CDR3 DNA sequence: TGTGCCAGCAGCCAAGGCGGGGATGGAAGGCCCCAGCATTTT. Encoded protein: CASSQGGDGRPQHF.

The CDR3, as DNA: TGCGCCAGCAGCTTGGAACAGGGCAATGAGCAGTTCTTC. It is translated as CASSLEQGNEQFF. The chain couples TRBV5-1 to TRBJ2-1; possibly TRBD1 for D (6 bases). The V and J ends lost 0 bases and 6 bases respectively, with 7 bases between them. Germline loops: CDR1 SGHRS, CDR2 YFSETQ. The CDR3 is made up of 13 amino acids.

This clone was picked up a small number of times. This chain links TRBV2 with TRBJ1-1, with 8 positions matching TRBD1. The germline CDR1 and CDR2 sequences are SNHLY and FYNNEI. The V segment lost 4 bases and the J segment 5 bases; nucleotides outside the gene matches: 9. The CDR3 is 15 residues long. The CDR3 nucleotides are TGTGCCAGCAGTGTGCTGGGACAGGCTGGGACTGAAGCTTTCTTT. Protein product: CASSVLGQAGTEAFF. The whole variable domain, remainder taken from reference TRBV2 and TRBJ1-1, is EPEVTQTPSHQVTQMGQEVILRCVPISNHLYFYWYRQILGQKVEFLVSFYNNEISEKSEIFDDQFSVERPDGSNFTLKIRSTKLEDSAMYFCASSVLGQAGTEAFFGQGTRLTVV.

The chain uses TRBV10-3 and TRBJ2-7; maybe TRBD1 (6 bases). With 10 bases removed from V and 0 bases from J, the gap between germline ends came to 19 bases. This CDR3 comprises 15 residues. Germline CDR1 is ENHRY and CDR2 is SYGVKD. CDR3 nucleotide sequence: TGTGCCACCGCTTCCTCACAGGGATTCTCCTACGAGCAGTACTTC. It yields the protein CATASSQGFSYEQYF.

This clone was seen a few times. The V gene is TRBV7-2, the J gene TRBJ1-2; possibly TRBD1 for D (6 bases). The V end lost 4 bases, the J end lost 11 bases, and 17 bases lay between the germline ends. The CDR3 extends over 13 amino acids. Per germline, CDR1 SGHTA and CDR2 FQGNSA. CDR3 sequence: CASSWPPDRSYTF. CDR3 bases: TGTGCCAGCAGCTGGCCCCCGGACAGAAGTTACACCTTC.

The CDR3 region is CASSYALVRRRREGSNEQFF. DNA for the CDR3: TGTGCCAGCAGTTACGCTCTCGTCCGACGTAGGCGGGAGGGCTCCAATGAGCAGTTCTTC. The chain employs TRBV6-2 or TRBV6-3 and TRBJ2-1; 9 positions agree with TRBD2. V was pared by 2 bases and J by 6 bases, with 20 bases of the junction left unmatched. Per germline, CDR1 MNHEY and CDR2 SVGEGT. The CDR3 loop spans 20 amino acids.

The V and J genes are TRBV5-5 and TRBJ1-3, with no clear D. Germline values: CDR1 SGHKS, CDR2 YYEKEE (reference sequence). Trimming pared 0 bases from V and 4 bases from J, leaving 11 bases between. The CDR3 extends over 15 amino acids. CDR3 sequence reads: CASSLDYSTGNTIYF. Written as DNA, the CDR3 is TGTGCCAGCAGCTTGGATTACAGTACGGGAAACACCATATATTTT.

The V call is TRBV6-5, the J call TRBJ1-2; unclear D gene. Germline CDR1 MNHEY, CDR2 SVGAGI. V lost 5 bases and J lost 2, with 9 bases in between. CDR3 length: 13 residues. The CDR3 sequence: CASSLAVNYGYTF. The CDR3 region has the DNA TGTGCCAGCAGTCTAGCAGTCAACTATGGCTACACCTTC.

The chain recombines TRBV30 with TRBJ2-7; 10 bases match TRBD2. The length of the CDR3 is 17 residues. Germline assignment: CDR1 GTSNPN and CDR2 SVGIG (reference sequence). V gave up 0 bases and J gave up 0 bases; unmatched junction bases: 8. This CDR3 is CAWSVGTTSGVSYEQYF. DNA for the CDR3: TGTGCCTGGAGTGTGGGAACCACTAGCGGGGTCTCCTACGAGCAGTACTTC.

The CDR3 loop is CARREITEAFF. In DNA form, the CDR3 reads TGTGCCAGACGAGAGATCACTGAAGCTTTCTTT. This chain connects TRBV7-6 to TRBJ1-1; D ambiguous. The germline V gene has CDR1 SGHVS and CDR2 FNYEAQ. The CDR3 is 11 residues long. Trimming cost V 9 bases and J 4 bases, with 9 bases left between them. The full variable domain, completed using reference TRBV7-6 and TRBJ1-1, is GAGVSQSPRYKVTKRGQDVALRCDPISGHVSLYWYRQALGQGPEFLTYFNYEAQQDKSGLPNDRFSAERPEGSISTLTIQRTEQRDSAMYRCARREITEAFFGQGTRLTVV.

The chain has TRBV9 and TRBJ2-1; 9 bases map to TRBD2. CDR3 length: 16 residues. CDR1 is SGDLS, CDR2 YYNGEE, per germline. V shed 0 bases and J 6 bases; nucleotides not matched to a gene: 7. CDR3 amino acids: CASSVDAGGRVNEQFF. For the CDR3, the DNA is TGTGCCAGCAGCGTAGATGCGGGGGGGCGGGTCAATGAGCAGTTCTTC.

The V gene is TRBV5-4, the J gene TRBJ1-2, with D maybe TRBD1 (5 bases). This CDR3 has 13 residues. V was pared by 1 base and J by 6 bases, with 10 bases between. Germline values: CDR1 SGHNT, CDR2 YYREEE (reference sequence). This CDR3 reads CASSLQGTDGYTF. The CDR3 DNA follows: TGTGCCAGCAGCTTGCAGGGTACGGATGGCTACACCTTC.

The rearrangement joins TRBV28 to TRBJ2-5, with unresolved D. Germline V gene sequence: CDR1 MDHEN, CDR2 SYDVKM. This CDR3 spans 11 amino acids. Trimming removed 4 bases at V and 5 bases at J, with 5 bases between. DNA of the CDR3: TGTGCCAGCAGTTATACTGAGACCCAGTACTTC. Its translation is CASSYTETQYF.

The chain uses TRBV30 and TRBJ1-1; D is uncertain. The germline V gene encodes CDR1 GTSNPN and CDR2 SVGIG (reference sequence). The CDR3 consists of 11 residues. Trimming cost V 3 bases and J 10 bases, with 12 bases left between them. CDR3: CAWSPVIGAFF. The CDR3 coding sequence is TGTGCCTGGAGCCCTGTAATCGGAGCTTTCTTT.